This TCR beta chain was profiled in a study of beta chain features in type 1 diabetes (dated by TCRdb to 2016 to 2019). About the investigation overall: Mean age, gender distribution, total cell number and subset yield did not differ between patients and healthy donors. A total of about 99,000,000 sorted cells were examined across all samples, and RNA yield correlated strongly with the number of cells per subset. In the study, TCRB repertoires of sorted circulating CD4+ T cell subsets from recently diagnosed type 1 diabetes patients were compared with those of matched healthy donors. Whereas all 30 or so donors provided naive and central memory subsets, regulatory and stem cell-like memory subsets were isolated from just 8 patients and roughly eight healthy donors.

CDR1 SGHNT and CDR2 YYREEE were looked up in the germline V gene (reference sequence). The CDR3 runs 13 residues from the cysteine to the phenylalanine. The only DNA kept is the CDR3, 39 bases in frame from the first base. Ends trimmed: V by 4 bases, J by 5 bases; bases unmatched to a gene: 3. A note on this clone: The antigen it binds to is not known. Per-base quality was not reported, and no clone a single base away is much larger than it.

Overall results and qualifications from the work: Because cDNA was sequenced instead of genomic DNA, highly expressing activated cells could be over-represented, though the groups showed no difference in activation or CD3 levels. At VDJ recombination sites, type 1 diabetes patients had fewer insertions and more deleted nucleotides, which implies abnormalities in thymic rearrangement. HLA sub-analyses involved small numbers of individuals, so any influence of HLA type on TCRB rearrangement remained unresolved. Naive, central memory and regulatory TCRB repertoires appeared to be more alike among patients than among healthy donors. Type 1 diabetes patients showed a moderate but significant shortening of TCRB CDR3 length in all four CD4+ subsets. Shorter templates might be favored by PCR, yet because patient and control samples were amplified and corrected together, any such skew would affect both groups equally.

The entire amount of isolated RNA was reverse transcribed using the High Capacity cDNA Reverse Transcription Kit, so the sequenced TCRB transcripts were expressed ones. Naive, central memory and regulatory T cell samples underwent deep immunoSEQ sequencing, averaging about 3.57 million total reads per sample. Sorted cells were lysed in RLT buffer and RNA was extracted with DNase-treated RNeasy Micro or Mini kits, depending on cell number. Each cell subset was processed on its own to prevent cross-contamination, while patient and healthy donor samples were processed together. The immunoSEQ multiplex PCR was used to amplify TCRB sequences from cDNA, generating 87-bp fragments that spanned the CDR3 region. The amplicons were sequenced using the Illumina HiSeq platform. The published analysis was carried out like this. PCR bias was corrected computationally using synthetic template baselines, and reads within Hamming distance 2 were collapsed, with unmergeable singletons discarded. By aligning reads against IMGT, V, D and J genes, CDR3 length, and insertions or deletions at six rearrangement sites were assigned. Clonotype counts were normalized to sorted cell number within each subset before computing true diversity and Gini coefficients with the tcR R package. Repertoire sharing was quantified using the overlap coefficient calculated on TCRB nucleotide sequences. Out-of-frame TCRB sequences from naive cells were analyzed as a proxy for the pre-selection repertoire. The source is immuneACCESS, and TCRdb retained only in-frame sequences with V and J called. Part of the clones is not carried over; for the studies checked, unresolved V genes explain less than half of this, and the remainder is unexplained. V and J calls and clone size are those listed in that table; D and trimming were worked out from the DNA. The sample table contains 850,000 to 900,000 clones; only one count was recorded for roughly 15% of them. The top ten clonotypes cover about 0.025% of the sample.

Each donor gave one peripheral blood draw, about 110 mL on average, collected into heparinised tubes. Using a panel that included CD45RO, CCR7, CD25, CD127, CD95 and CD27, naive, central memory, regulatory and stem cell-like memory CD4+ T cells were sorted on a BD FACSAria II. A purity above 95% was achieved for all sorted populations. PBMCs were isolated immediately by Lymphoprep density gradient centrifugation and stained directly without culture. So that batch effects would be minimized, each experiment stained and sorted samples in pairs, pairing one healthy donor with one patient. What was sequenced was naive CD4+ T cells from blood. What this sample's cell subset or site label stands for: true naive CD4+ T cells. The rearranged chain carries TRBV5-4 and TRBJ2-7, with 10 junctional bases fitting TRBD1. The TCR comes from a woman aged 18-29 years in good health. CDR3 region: CASSPTGGDEQYF. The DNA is TGTGCCAGCAGCCCGACAGGGGGCGACGAGCAGTACTTC.